These 27 T cell receptor beta chains share one sample of origin, sequenced in a study of technical replicates of blood from a few donors. Repertoires were generated with immunoSEQ multiplex PCR, while TCRdb's copy carries only in-frame clones and drops some. The sample includes 100,000 or so clones, approximately 95% of them seen just once. The sequenced sample consisted of T cells isolated from PBMCs. These receptor sequences come from a human donor in good health.

This clone was detected only once. The chain uses TRBV6-5 and TRBJ1-2; TRBD1 might be the D (6 bases). CDR3 length equals 13 residues. V dropped 9 bases and J dropped 5 bases, with 16 bases sitting between them. Looked up from germline, CDR1 is MNHEY and CDR2 is SVGAGI. CDR3 sequence (DNA): TGTGCCAGTTTCGGGACACAGAGGTATGGCTACACCTTC. This translates into CASFGTQRYGYTF.

This clone came up once. V is TRBV27 and J is TRBJ1-4; possible D gene TRBD1, 6 bases. The CDR3 spans 15 residues. V gave up 6 bases and J gave up 6 bases, with 17 bases separating them. The germline gives CDR1 MNHEY, CDR2 SMNVEV (reference sequence). The CDR3 region is CASRRQGLADEKLFF. CDR3 in DNA: TGTGCCAGCAGGCGGCAGGGGTTGGCTGATGAAAAACTGTTTTTT.

This chain links TRBV19 with TRBJ2-7; D may be TRBD2 (6 bases). Germline V gene sequence: CDR1 LNHDA, CDR2 SQIVND (reference sequence). V was clipped by 3 bases and J by 3 bases, with 12 bases between them. The CDR3 covers 14 residues. The DNA of the CDR3 is TGTGCCAGTAGTATTGGGAGCGGGCGCTACGAGCAGTACTTC. Its translation is CASSIGSGRYEQYF.

The V and J genes are TRBV6-1 and TRBJ1-2; D is ambiguous. Germline CDR1 MNHNS, CDR2 SASEGT. V lost 3 bases to trimming and J lost 4 bases, with 15 bases between them. The CDR3 contains 15 residues. The CDR3: CASSDPRGQAYGYTF. CDR3 nucleotides: TGTGCCAGCAGTGATCCACGGGGTCAAGCCTATGGCTACACCTTC.

J is TRBJ2-1 and V is TRBV12-5; the match to TRBD2 covers 9 bases. This CDR3 contains 16 residues. CDR1 is LGHNT and CDR2 is FRNRAP in the germline V gene. Losses at the gene ends were 0 bases for V and 10 bases for J; bases not matched to a gene: 10. In DNA, the CDR3 is TGTGCTAGTGGTTTGGTAATGGGGCGGGAGGGCCCGGAGCAGTTCTTC. Translating it yields CASGLVMGREGPEQFF.

The chain joins TRBV11-2 to TRBJ2-1, with a weak D call TRBD2 (5 bases). The CDR3 consists of 13 residues. Trimming pared 2 bases from V and 6 bases from J, leaving 8 bases between. Germline V gene lookup returns CDR1 SGHAT and CDR2 FQNNGV. CDR3 amino acids: CASSLSRANEQFF. The CDR3 region has the DNA TGTGCCAGCAGCTTATCGCGGGCCAATGAGCAGTTCTTC.

The chain recombines TRBV6-4 with TRBJ2-3, with TRBD2 matching over 10 bases. CDR1 is MRHNA and CDR2 is SNTAGT in the germline V gene. V dropped 0 bases and J dropped 6; count of bases not matched to a gene: 6. The length of the CDR3 is 16 residues. DNA of the CDR3: TGTGCCAGCAGTGACTCGACCAGCGGGGGGGCGGATACGCAGTATTTT. The encoded protein is CASSDSTSGGADTQYF.

This chain connects TRBV7-2 to TRBJ1-1; D remains unclear. Germline CDR1 SGHTA, CDR2 FQGNSA. The CDR3 covers 13 residues. Trimming stripped 6 bases from V and 0 bases from J, with 8 bases between. The CDR3 region has the DNA TGTGCCAGCAGTACAGAATTGAACACTGAAGCTTTCTTT. Amino acid sequence: CASSTELNTEAFF.

This clone has just one count. J is TRBJ2-1 and V is TRBV15; 14 bases map to TRBD2. The CDR3 runs to 15 residues. Losses at the gene ends were 9 bases for V and 9 bases for J; bases not matched to a gene: 10. Germline values: CDR1 LNHNV, CDR2 YYDKDF (reference sequence). The CDR3 DNA reads TGTGCCACAAGGACTAGCGGGGGGACCGGTAGTGAGCAGTTCTTC. Its protein is CATRTSGGTGSEQFF.

The chain couples TRBV27 to TRBJ2-6; TRBD2 is a possible D gene (5 bases). The CDR3 has 16 residues. Trimming shortened V by 5 bases and J by 0 bases, and 11 bases separated the two germline ends. Germline V gene data show CDR1 as MNHEY and CDR2 as SMNVEV (reference sequence). This CDR3 reads CASSPMGASGANVLTF. The CDR3 region has the DNA TGTGCCAGCAGTCCAATGGGAGCCTCTGGGGCCAACGTCCTGACTTTC.

The chain is built from TRBV5-6 and TRBJ1-1; 8 nucleotides line up with TRBD1. Germline V CDR1 and CDR2: SGHDT, YYEEEE. V lost 3 bases, J lost 5 bases, and 9 bases stayed unmatched. The CDR3 spans 15 residues. This CDR3 reads CASSSLAYRGTEAFF. The CDR3 DNA reads as TGTGCCAGCAGCTCCCTCGCGTACAGGGGGACTGAAGCTTTCTTT.

The chain has TRBV4-1 and TRBJ1-1, with D unclear. V was clipped by 4 bases and J by 3 bases, with 9 bases between them. CDR3 length: 13 amino acids. In germline, CDR1 is MGHRA, CDR2 YSYEKL. The CDR3 region has the DNA TGCGCCAGCAGCCTAGATCGGGACACTGAAGCTTTCTTT. As protein: CASSLDRDTEAFF.

The chain uses TRBV2 and TRBJ2-2; the match to TRBD2 covers 7 bases. Per germline, CDR1 SNHLY and CDR2 FYNNEI. CDR3 length: 15 amino acids. J was trimmed by 6 bases and V by 2 bases; bases with no gene match: 6. This CDR3 reads CASSETGAGAGELFF. The CDR3 DNA reads TGTGCCAGCAGTGAAACTGGGGCGGGAGCCGGGGAGCTGTTTTTT.

The chain has TRBV7-2 and TRBJ2-3; 7 bases are shared with TRBD2. Germline V CDR1 and CDR2: SGHTA, FQGNSA. With 2 bases clipped from V and 4 bases from J, the junction kept 3 bases outside the gene matches. This CDR3 comprises 14 residues. The CDR3 loop reads CASSLYGRPDTQYF. For the CDR3, the DNA is TGTGCCAGCAGCTTATACGGGAGGCCAGATACGCAGTATTTT.

The rearrangement links TRBV11-3 to TRBJ1-1; D is unclear. Trimming stripped 1 base from V and 1 base from J, with 4 bases between. The CDR3 totals 13 residues. Germline CDR1 reads SGHNT; CDR2 reads YENEEA. CDR3 in DNA: TGTGCCAGCAGCTTAGGGCCGAACACTGAAGCTTTCTTT. Protein: CASSLGPNTEAFF.

The chain employs TRBV29-1 and TRBJ2-7; 7 bases align to TRBD2. The V gene's germline CDR1 is SQVTM and CDR2 ANQGSEA. This CDR3 region has 13 residues. With V trimmed by 4 bases and J by 5 bases, 8 bases remained unmatched. In DNA form, the CDR3 reads TGCAGCGTTGTCGCGGGAGAAGGGCACGAGCAGTACTTC. The encoded protein is CSVVAGEGHEQYF.

On this clone: The same CDR3 is also encoded by other DNA sequences in this sample. The V and J genes are TRBV5-1 and TRBJ2-7; 11 nucleotides match TRBD1. CDR3 size: 14 residues. J was trimmed by 5 bases and V by 4 bases; bases with no gene match: 5. Looked up from germline, CDR1 is SGHRS and CDR2 is YFSETQ. CDR3 amino acids: CASSLGQGADEQYF. The CDR3 DNA reads as TGCGCCAGCAGCCTAGGACAGGGGGCCGACGAGCAGTACTTC.

This rearrangement joins TRBV11-3 to TRBJ1-1; 7 bases are shared with TRBD1. Looked up from germline, CDR1 is SGHNT and CDR2 is YENEEA. Trimming at V came to 4 bases and at J to 0 bases, leaving 8 bases not matched to a gene. The CDR3 is 16 amino acids. The CDR3 spells CASSSASTGMNTEAFF. In nucleotides, the CDR3 is TGTGCCAGCAGCTCCGCATCGACAGGGATGAACACTGAAGCTTTCTTT.

The chain has TRBV10-3 and TRBJ2-1; 10 bases align to TRBD2. The CDR3 runs to 14 residues. Losses at the gene ends were 5 bases for V and 5 bases for J; bases not matched to a gene: 3. Germline CDR1 ENHRY, CDR2 SYGVKD. The CDR3 DNA reads TGTGCCATCAGTCCGGGACTAGCGAACAATGAGCAGTTCTTC. Amino acid sequence: CAISPGLANNEQFF.

This chain joins TRBV28 and TRBJ2-2; 7 bases match TRBD2. V was pared by 6 bases and J by 5 bases, with 12 bases of the junction left unmatched. Germline CDR1 and CDR2: MDHEN and SYDVKM. CDR3 length equals 16 residues. CDR3 region: CASSFLGGRRTGELFF. In DNA form, the CDR3 reads TGTGCCAGCAGCTTCTTGGGCGGGAGAAGAACCGGGGAGCTGTTTTTT. Supplemented by reference TRBV28 and TRBJ2-2, the full variable domain reads DVKVTQSSRYLVKRTGEKVFLECVQDMDHENMFWYRQDPGLGLRLIYFSYDVKMKEKGDIPEGYSVSREKKERFSLILESASTNQTSMYLCASSFLGGRRTGELFFGEGSRLTVL.

The chain couples TRBV29-1 to TRBJ1-1; unclear D gene. Germline CDR1 SQVTM, CDR2 ANQGSEA. The CDR3 has 10 amino acids. Trimming pared 5 bases from V and 5 bases from J, leaving 6 bases between. The CDR3 coding sequence is TGCAGCGTTTACAGAACTGAAGCTTTCTTT. It is translated as CSVYRTEAFF.

The rearrangement links TRBV19 to TRBJ1-1; 7 nucleotides line up with TRBD1. The germline gives CDR1 LNHDA, CDR2 SQIVND (reference sequence). Trimming removed 3 bases from V and 0 bases from J; junction bases left unmatched: 10. The CDR3 sequence is 17 residues long. CDR3 region: CASSIPRTGGLNTEAFF. In DNA form, the CDR3 reads TGTGCCAGTAGTATCCCCCGGACAGGCGGACTGAACACTGAAGCTTTCTTT.

V is TRBV7-2 and J is TRBJ2-3; 10 nucleotides agree with TRBD2. The J segment lost 1 base and the V segment lost 1 base, leaving 5 bases of the junction unmatched. The CDR3 loop spans 17 amino acids. Germline CDR1 is SGHTA and CDR2 is FQGNSA. The CDR3 DNA is TGTGCCAGCAGCTTAGGGCGGCTAGCGGGGGGCACAGATACGCAGTATTTT. Amino acid sequence: CASSLGRLAGGTDTQYF.

The rearrangement joins TRBV19 to TRBJ2-7, with TRBD2 matching 8 bases. Trimming at V came to 5 bases and at J to 3 bases, leaving 12 bases not matched to a gene. The CDR3 is 16 residues long. Germline loops: CDR1 LNHDA, CDR2 SQIVND (reference sequence). CDR3 in amino acids: CASSAFPGLVFYEQYF. As DNA, the CDR3 is TGTGCCAGTAGTGCTTTCCCGGGACTAGTTTTCTACGAGCAGTACTTC.

CDR3 DNA: TGCGCCAGCAGCTTGCCAGAGGCCCAAGAGACCCAGTACTTC. This translates into CASSLPEAQETQYF. The V and J genes are TRBV5-1 and TRBJ2-5; D is unresolved. Germline lookup yields CDR1 SGHRS and CDR2 YFSETQ. Trimming took 1 base from V and 1 from J, leaving 8 bases between them. The CDR3 sequence is 14 residues long.

The rearrangement links TRBV5-1 to TRBJ1-1, with D tentatively TRBD1 (5 bases). Trimming removed 0 bases at V and 3 bases at J, with 12 bases between. Germline assignment: CDR1 SGHRS and CDR2 YFSETQ. This CDR3 has 15 amino acids. CDR3: CASSLVGREHTEAFF. The CDR3 coding sequence is TGCGCCAGCAGCTTGGTGGGACGGGAGCACACTGAAGCTTTCTTT.

This rearrangement joins TRBV5-1 to TRBJ2-1; 8 positions match TRBD2. The V segment lost 2 bases and the J segment 4 bases; nucleotides outside the gene matches: 5. This CDR3 region has 15 residues. CDR1 SGHRS and CDR2 YFSETQ come from the germline V gene. CDR3 bases: TGCGCCAGCAGCTTTTTAAGCGGGAGTTACAATGAGCAGTTCTTC. The encoded protein is CASSFLSGSYNEQFF.